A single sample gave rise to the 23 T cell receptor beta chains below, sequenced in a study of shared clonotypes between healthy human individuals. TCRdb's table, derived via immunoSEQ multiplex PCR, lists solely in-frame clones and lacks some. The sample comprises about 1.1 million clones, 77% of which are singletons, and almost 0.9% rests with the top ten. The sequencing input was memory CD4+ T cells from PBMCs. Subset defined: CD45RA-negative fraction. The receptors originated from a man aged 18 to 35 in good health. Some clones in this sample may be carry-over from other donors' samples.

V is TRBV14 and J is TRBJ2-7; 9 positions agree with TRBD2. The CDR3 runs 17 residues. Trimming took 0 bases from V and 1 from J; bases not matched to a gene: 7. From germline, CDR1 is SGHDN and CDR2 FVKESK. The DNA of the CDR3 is TGTGCCAGCAGCCAAGAAGTACGGCTAGCGGGATCCTACGAGCAGTACTTC. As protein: CASSQEVRLAGSYEQYF.

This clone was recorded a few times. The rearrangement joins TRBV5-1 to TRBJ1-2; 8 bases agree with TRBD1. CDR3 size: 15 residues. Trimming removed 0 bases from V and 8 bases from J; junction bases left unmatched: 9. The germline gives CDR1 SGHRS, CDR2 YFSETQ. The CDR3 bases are TGCGCCAGCAGCTTGGAGGCAGGGGGCTCGGGCGGCTACACCTTC. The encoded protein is CASSLEAGGSGGYTF.

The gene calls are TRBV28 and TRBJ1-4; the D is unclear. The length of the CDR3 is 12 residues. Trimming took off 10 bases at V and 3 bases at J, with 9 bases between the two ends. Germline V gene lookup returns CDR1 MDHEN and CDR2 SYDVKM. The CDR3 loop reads CATRVANEKLFF. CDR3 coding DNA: TGTGCCACAAGGGTGGCTAATGAAAAACTGTTTTTT.

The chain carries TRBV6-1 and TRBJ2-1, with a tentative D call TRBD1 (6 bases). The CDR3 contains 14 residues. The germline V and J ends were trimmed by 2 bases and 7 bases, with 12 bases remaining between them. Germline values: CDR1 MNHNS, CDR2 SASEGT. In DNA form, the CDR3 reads TGTGCCAGCAGTGAATACTGGGGGCGAAATGAGCAGTTCTTC. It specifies CASSEYWGRNEQFF.

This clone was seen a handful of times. The CDR3 is CASRTQAGVIEAFF. The CDR3 coding sequence is TGTGCCAGTAGAACCCAGGCGGGGGTAATTGAAGCTTTCTTT. This chain joins TRBV19 and TRBJ1-1, with D possibly TRBD1 on 5 matching bases. CDR1 is LNHDA, CDR2 SQIVND, per germline (reference sequence). The CDR3 spans 14 residues. V lost 6 bases and J 7 bases, leaving 18 bases between the germline ends.

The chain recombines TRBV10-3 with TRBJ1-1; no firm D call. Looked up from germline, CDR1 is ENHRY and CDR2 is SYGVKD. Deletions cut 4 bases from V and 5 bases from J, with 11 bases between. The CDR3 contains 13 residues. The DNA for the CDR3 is TGTGCCATCAGTGTCGAGGGTAGGACTGAAGCTTTCTTT. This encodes CAISVEGRTEAFF.

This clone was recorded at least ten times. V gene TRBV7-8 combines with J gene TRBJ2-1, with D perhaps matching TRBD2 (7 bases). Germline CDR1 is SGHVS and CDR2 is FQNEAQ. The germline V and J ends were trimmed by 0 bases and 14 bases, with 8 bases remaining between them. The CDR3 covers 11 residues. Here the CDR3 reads CASSLAGGEFF. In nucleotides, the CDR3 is TGTGCCAGCAGCTTAGCAGGGGGGGAGTTCTTC.

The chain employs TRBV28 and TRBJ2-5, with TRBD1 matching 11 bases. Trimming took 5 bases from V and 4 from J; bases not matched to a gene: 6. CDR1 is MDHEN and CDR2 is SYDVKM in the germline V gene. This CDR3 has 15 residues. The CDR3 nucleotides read TGTGCCAGCAGTCACGGACAGGGGGCTGGAGAGACCCAGTACTTC. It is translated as CASSHGQGAGETQYF.

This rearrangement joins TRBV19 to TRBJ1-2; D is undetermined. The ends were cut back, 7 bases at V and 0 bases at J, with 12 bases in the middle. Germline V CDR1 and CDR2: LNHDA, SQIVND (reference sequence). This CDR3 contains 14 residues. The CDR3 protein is CASKEGRSNYGYTF. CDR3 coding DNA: TGTGCCAGTAAGGAGGGCCGGTCTAACTATGGCTACACCTTC.

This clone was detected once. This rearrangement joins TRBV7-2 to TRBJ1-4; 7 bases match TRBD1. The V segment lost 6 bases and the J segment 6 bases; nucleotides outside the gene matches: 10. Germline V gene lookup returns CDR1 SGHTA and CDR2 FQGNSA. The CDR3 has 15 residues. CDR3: CASSYIRDSYEKLFF. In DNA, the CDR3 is TGTGCCAGCAGTTACATCCGGGACAGCTATGAAAAACTGTTTTTT.

CDR3 sequence: CASSRFGPSDTGELFF. The CDR3 nucleotides are TGTGCCAGCAGCCGATTTGGGCCTAGCGACACCGGGGAGCTGTTTTTT. This chain connects TRBV7-2 to TRBJ2-2; weak D call: TRBD2 (6 bases). The CDR3 spans 16 residues. Germline lookup yields CDR1 SGHTA and CDR2 FQGNSA. V was shortened by 5 bases and J by 3 bases, with 16 bases between the two germline ends.

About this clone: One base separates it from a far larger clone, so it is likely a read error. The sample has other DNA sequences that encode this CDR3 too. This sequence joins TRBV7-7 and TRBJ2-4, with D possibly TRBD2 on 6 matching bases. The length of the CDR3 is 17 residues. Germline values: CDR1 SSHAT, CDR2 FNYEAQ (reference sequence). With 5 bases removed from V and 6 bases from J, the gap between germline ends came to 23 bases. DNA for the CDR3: TGTGCCAGCAGCCCCCCTAGAGTGCGGGACGAGGTAAACATTCAGTACTTC. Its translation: CASSPPRVRDEVNIQYF.

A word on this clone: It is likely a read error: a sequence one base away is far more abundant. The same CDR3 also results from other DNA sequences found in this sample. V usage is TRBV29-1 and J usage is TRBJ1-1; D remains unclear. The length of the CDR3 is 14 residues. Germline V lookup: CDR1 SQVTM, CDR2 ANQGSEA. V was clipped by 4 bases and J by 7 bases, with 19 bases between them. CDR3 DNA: TGCAGCGTTGTCCTAACCCGAGGTGGGATTGAAGCTTTCTTT. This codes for CSVVLTRGGIEAFF.

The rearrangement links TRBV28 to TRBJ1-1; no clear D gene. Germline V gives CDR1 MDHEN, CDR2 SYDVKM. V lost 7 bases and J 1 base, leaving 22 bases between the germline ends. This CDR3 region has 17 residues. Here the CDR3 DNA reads TGTGCCAGCAACCCAGAGGACGGCACAAGCGCGAACACTGAAGCTTTCTTT. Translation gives CASNPEDGTSANTEAFF.

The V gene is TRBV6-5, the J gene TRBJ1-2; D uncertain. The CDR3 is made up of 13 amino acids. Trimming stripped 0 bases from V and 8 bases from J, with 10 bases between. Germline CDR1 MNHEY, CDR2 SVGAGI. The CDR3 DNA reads TGTGCCAGCAGTTACTCGTCAGAGGGAGGCTACACCTTC. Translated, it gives CASSYSSEGGYTF.

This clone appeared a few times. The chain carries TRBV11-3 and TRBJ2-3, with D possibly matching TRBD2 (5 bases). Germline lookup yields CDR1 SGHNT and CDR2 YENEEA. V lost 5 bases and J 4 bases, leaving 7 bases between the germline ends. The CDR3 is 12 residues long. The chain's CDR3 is CASSAGADTQYF. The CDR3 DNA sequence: TGTGCCAGCAGCGCCGGGGCAGATACGCAGTATTTT. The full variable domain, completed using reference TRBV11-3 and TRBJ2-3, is EAGVVQSPRYKIIEKKQPVAFWCNPISGHNTLYWYLQNLGQGPELLIRYENEEAVDDSQLPKDRFSAERLKGVDSTLKIQPAELGDSAVYLCASSAGADTQYFGPGTRLTVL.

Here the CDR3 DNA reads TGTGCCAGCAGTTTAAAGGGAGTGTACCAAGAGACCCAGTACTTC. Translated: CASSLKGVYQETQYF. This rearrangement joins TRBV28 to TRBJ2-5; the D gene is possibly TRBD2 (5 bases). Trimming left V 2 bases short and J 0 bases short, with 10 bases between. The CDR3 is 15 residues long. Looked up from germline, CDR1 is MDHEN and CDR2 is SYDVKM.

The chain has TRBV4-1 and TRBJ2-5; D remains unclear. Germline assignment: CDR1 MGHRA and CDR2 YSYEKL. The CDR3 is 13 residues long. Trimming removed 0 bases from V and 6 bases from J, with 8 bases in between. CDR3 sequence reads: CASSQDFIKTQYF. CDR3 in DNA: TGCGCCAGCAGCCAAGATTTCATAAAGACCCAGTACTTC.

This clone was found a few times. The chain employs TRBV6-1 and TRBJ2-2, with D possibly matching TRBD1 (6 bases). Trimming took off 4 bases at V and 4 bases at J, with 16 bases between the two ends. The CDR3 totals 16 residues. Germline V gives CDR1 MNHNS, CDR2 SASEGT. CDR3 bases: TGTGCCAGCAGTGGCCAAAGACAGGTCGGCACCGGGGAGCTGTTTTTT. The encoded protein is CASSGQRQVGTGELFF.

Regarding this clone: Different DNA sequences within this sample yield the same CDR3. CDR3 DNA sequence: TGTGCCAGCAGTTACTCGACGGGGACTTATGAGCAGTACTTC. Translated, it gives CASSYSTGTYEQYF. The chain uses TRBV6-5 and TRBJ2-7, with a weak D call TRBD2 (6 bases). The length of the CDR3 is 14 residues. CDR1 is MNHEY and CDR2 is SVGAGI in the germline V gene. Trimming cost V 0 bases and J 7 bases, with 13 bases left between them.

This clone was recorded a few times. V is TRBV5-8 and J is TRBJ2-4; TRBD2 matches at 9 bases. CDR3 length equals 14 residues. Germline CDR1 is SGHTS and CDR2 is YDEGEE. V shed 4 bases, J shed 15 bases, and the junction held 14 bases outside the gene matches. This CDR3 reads CASSPEVALAGRYF. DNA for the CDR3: TGTGCCAGCAGCCCGGAGGTAGCGCTAGCGGGAAGGTACTTC.

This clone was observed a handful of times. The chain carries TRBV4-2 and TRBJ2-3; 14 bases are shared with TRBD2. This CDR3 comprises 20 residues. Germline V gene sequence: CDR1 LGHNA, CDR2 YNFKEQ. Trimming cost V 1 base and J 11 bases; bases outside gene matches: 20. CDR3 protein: CASSQVLGAGTSGSISMQYF. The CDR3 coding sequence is TGTGCCAGCAGCCAAGTCTTAGGAGCCGGGACTAGCGGGAGTATTAGTATGCAGTATTTT.

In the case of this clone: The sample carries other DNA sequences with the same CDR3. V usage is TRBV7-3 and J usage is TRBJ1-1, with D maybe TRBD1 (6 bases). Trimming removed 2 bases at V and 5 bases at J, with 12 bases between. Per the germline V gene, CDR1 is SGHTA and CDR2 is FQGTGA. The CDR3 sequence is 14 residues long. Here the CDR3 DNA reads TGTGCCAGCAGCTTATTGGGGGCAGGGACTGAAGCTTTCTTT. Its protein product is CASSLLGAGTEAFF.